A selection of T cell receptor beta chains follows, all from one sample in a study of CD8 T cells in Susac syndrome. TCRdb used MiXCR to reprocess the immunoSEQ multiplex PCR reads, holding one entry per CDR3 protein. Of under 200,000 distinct CDR3 sequences listed, 95% to 97% are singletons. The sequenced material came from CD4+ T cells from PBMCs. These TCRs come from a human donor with Susac syndrome. Each CDR3 is given with its conserved first and last residue. D genes are given only for firm matches. Size values are once, few and many counts, or a class for expanded clones, and some rows have none.

size	V	D	J	DNA	CDR3
-	TRBV15	-	TRBJ1-6	TGTGCCACCAGCAGAGAAGTTCGGTCACCCCTCCACTTT	CATSREVRSPLHF
-	TRBV12-3/TRBV12-4	-	TRBJ2-2	TGTGCCAGCAGGTCCTTGAACACCGGGGAGCTGTTTTTT	CASRSLNTGELFF
-	TRBV5-4	TRBD1	TRBJ1-3	TGTGCCAGCAGCGCCGGGACAGGAGGTGGAAACACCATATATTTT	CASSAGTGGGNTIYF
-	TRBV4-2	TRBD1	TRBJ2-6	TGTGCCAGCAGCCAAGATATTACAGGGGCGGCAGGGGCCAACGTCCTGACTTTC	CASSQDITGAAGANVLTF
-	TRBV20-1	TRBD2	TRBJ2-7	TGCAGTGCTATCGGGTCACTAGCGAGAAATTACGAGCAGTACTTC	CSAIGSLARNYEQYF
-	TRBV7-2	-	TRBJ2-7	TGTGCCAGCAGCTTTAGGCTGACTCGTAGTTACGAGCAGTACTTC	CASSFRLTRSYEQYF
-	TRBV7-3	-	TRBJ1-2	TGTGCCAGCAGCTTAGGTACAGGCTATGGCTACACCTTC	CASSLGTGYGYTF
-	TRBV9	-	TRBJ1-2	TGTGCCAGCAGCGGCCGGGCCCCCGTGAGCTACACCTTC	CASSGRAPVSYTF
-	TRBV5-1	-	TRBJ2-1	TGCGCCAGCAGCTTGGAAAGTCCCAATGAGCAGTTCTTC	CASSLESPNEQFF
-	TRBV28	TRBD1	TRBJ1-2	TGTGCCAGCAGTCTCCTGACAGGGAGCTATGGCTACACCTTC	CASSLLTGSYGYTF
-	TRBV2	-	TRBJ2-5	TGTGCCAGCAGTCGGGACGTTTACCAAGAGACCCAGTACTTC	CASSRDVYQETQYF
-	TRBV30	TRBD2	TRBJ2-1	TGTGCCTGCACTAGCGGGAGCTCCTACAATGAGCAGTTCTTC	CACTSGSSYNEQFF
-	TRBV12-3/TRBV12-4	TRBD2	TRBJ2-5	TGTGCCAGCAGTTTAGTCGGGAGGCGGCAAGAGACCCAGTACTTC	CASSLVGRRQETQYF
-	TRBV20-1	-	TRBJ2-1	TGCAGTGCTAAAGGGACCGATGAGCAGTTCTTC	CSAKGTDEQFF
-	TRBV7-2	-	TRBJ2-5	TGTGCCAGCAGCTTAGCGTCGGGAGTGGAGACCCAGTACTTC	CASSLASGVETQYF
-	TRBV20-1	-	TRBJ1-2	TGCAGTGCTAGAAGGACAGCGGATGGCTACACCTTC	CSARRTADGYTF
-	TRBV3-1	-	TRBJ2-7	TGTGCCAGCAGCCAAGTCCAAGCGGGCTACGAGCAGTACTTC	CASSQVQAGYEQYF
-	TRBV3-1	TRBD1	TRBJ2-1	TGTGCCAGCAGCCAAGGAGGCGGATTAACAGGGGGGTACAATGAGCAGTTCTTC	CASSQGGGLTGGYNEQFF
-	TRBV29-1	-	TRBJ2-3	TGCAGCGCCCAGGGGTTCGGGTCAGATACGCAGTATTTT	CSAQGFGSDTQYF
-	TRBV12-3/TRBV12-4	-	TRBJ1-1	TGTGCCAGCAGTTTCCAACAGGGAGGCGGCACTGAAGCTTTCTTT	CASSFQQGGGTEAFF
-	TRBV6-5	TRBD1	TRBJ1-2	TGTGCCAGCAGTTACGCGGACAGGGGATTTGGCTACACCTTC	CASSYADRGFGYTF
-	TRBV20-1	-	TRBJ1-1	TGCAGTGTTAGGCGGGAGAACACTGAAGCTTTCTTT	CSVRRENTEAFF
-	TRBV9	TRBD1	TRBJ2-5	TGTGCCAGCAGCCTAGGCCTGGGACAGGTCGAGACCCAGTACTTC	CASSLGLGQVETQYF
-	TRBV12-3/TRBV12-4	-	TRBJ2-1	TGTGCCAGCAGTTCACGGGGGATAAACAATGAGCAGTTCTTC	CASSSRGINNEQFF
-	TRBV25-1	-	TRBJ2-5	TGTGCCAGCAGTGACTCGGGCCAGGGCGTGGAGACCCAGTACTTC	CASSDSGQGVETQYF
-	TRBV4-3	-	TRBJ2-2	TGCGCCAGCAGCCAAGGTGCAGGGAATGGCGGGGAGCTGTTTTTT	CASSQGAGNGGELFF
once	TRBV18	-	TRBJ1-2	TGTGCCAGCTCAGAGGGACCGGACTATGGCTACACCTTC	CASSEGPDYGYTF
-	TRBV30	-	TRBJ2-7	TGTGCCTGGAGTGTTCGGCCGACCGCTTACGAGCAGTACTTC	CAWSVRPTAYEQYF
-	TRBV7-3	-	TRBJ1-4	TGTGCCAGCATCGAGCCCCGGACGGCTGGGAAACTGTTTTTT	CASIEPRTAGKLFF
-	TRBV24-1	TRBD2	TRBJ2-7	TGTGCCACCAGTGATTTGCCCAGCCGCGGGGGGGCCGCCTACGAGCAGTACTTC	CATSDLPSRGGAAYEQYF
-	TRBV5-1	-	TRBJ1-6	TGCGCCAGCAGCTTGGGAGGGGGTAACGCACCCCTCCACTTT	CASSLGGGNAPLHF
once	TRBV2	TRBD1	TRBJ2-5	TGTGCCAGCAGTGATAAGGGGGCGAAGGGAGAGACCCAGTACTTC	CASSDKGAKGETQYF
once	TRBV6-5	TRBD1	TRBJ1-2	TGTGCCAGCAGTTACTCTCAGGGGGCAGGCTATGGCTACACCTTC	CASSYSQGAGYGYTF